In its sample, the clone carrying this TCR beta chain was seen a few times. Its cognate antigen is unknown. These data come from a study of T-cell memory formation after mild COVID-19. Whole-study context: The two donors had largely donor-specific TCR clusters. Findings and caveats of the study: Clones that contracted clustered mainly in CM and EM if CD4+ and in EMRA if CD8+.

TCRdb re-analysed the 5' RACE reads in MiXCR, keeping a single row per CDR3 protein. Of about 400,000 distinct CDR3 sequences in the sample, 20% to 30% are singletons; the top ten hold around 12%. Germline values: CDR1 MDHEN, CDR2 SYDVKM. The V end lost 2 bases, the J end lost 2 bases, and 6 bases lay between the germline ends. CDR3 length equals 14 residues. Sequences were obtained from PBMCs or a T cell subset sorted from them (not recorded which). The TCR originated in an adult woman who had mild COVID-19 (a few samples of this study predate the infection). Cell type and time point are not known. The chain has TRBV28 and TRBJ2-2; no clear D. In nucleotides, the CDR3 is TGTGCCAGCAGTTTACAGCCAAACACCGGGGAGCTGTTTTTT. Protein: CASSLQPNTGELFF.